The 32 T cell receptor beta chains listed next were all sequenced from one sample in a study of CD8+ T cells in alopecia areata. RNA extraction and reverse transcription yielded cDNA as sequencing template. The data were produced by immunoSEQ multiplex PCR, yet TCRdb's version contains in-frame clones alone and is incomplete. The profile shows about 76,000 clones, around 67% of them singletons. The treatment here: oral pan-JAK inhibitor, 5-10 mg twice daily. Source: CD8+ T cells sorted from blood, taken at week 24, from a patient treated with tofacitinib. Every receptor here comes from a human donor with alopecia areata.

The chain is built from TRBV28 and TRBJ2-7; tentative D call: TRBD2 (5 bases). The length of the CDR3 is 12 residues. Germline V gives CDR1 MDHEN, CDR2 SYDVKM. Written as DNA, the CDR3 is TGTGCGGCGACTGGAGGCTCCTACGAGCAGTACTTC. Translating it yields CAATGGSYEQYF. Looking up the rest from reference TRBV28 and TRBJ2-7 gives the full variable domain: DVKVTQSSRYLVKRTGEKVFLECVQDMDHENMFWYRQDPGLGLRLIYFSYDVKMKEKGDIPEGYSVSREKKERFSLILESASTNQTSMYLCAATGGSYEQYFGPGTRLTVT.

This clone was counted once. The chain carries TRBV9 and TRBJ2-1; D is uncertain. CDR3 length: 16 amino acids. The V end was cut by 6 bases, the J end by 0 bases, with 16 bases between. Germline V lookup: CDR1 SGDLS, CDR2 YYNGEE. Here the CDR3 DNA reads TGTGCCAGCAACGCCTGGACCTCCTCCTCCTACAATGAGCAGTTCTTC. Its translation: CASNAWTSSSYNEQFF.

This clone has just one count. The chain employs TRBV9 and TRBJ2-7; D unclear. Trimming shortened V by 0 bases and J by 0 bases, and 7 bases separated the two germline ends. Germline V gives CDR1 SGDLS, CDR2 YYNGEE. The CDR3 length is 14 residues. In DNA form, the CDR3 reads TGTGCCAGCAGCGTAGGTCACAGCTCCTACGAGCAGTACTTC. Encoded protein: CASSVGHSSYEQYF. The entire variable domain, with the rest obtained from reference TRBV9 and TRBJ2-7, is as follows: DSGVTQTPKHLITATGQRVTLRCSPRSGDLSVYWYQQSLDQGLQFLIQYYNGEERAKGNILERFSAQQFPDLHSELNLSSLELGDSALYFCASSVGHSSYEQYFGPGTRLTVT.

The CDR3 DNA sequence: TGTGCCAGCAGCTTGGTGGGGGTAGTGGAGACCCAGTACTTC. Its protein is CASSLVGVVETQYF. This chain connects TRBV5-4 to TRBJ2-5; the D gene could be TRBD1 or TRBD2 (5 bases each). The CDR3 sequence is 14 residues long. The V end lost 0 bases, the J end lost 5 bases, and 11 bases lay between the germline ends. Germline V CDR1 and CDR2: SGHNT, YYREEE (reference sequence). Using reference TRBV5-4 and TRBJ2-5 for the parts outside the CDR3, the full variable domain is ETGVTQSPTHLIKTRGQQVTLRCSSQSGHNTVSWYQQALGQGPQFIFQYYREEENGRGNFPPRFSGLQFPNYSSELNVNALELDDSALYLCASSLVGVVETQYFGPGTRLLVL.

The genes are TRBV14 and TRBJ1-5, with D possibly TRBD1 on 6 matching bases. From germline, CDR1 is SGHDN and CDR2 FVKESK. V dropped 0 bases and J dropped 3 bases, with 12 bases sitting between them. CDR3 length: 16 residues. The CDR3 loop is CASSQDYDRHNQPQHF. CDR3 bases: TGTGCCAGCAGCCAAGATTATGACAGGCACAATCAGCCCCAGCATTTT.

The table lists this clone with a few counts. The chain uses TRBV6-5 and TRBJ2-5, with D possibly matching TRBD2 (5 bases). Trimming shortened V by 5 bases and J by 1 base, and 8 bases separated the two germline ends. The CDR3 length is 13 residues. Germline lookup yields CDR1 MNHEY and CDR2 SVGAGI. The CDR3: CASSPGTQETQYF. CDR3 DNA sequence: TGTGCCAGCAGTCCGGGAACCCAAGAGACCCAGTACTTC.

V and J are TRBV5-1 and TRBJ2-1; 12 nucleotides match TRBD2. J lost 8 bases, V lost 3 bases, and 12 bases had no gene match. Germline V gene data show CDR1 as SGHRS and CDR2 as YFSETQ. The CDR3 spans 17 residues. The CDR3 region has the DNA TGCGCCAGCAGCTCGTCCCTAGCGGGAGGGCCCCCTGATGAGCAGTTCTTC. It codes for CASSSSLAGGPPDEQFF.

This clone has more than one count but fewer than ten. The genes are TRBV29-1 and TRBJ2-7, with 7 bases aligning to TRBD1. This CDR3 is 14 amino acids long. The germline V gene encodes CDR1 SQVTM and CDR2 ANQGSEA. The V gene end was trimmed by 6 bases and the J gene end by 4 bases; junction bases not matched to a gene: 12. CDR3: CSVEQTGLGYEQYF. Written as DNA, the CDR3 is TGCAGCGTCGAGCAGACAGGGCTGGGGTACGAGCAGTACTTC.

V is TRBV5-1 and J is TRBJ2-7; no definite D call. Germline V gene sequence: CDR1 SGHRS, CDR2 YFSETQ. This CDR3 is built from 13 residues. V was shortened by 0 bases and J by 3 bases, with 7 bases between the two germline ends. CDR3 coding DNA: TGCGCCAGCAGCTTGGAACGTAACTACGAGCAGTACTTC. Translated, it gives CASSLERNYEQYF.

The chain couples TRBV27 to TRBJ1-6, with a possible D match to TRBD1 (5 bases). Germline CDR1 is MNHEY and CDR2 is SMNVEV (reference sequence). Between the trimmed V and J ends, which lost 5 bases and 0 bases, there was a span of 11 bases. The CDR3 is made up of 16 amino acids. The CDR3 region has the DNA TGTGCCAGCAGTGCAGACGGGGGCTCCTATAATTCACCCCTCCACTTT. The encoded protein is CASSADGGSYNSPLHF.

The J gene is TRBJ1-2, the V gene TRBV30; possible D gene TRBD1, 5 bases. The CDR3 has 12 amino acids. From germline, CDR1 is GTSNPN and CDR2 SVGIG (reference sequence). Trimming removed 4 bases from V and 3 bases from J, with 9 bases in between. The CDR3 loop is CAWTGMHYGYTF. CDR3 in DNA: TGTGCCTGGACAGGGATGCACTATGGCTACACCTTC.

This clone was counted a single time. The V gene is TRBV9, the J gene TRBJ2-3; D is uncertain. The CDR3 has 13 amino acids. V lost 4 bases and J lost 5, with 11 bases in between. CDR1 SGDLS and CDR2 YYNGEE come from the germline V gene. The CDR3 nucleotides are TGTGCCAGCAGCACCTCGATTGGAGATACGCAGTATTTT. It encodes CASSTSIGDTQYF.

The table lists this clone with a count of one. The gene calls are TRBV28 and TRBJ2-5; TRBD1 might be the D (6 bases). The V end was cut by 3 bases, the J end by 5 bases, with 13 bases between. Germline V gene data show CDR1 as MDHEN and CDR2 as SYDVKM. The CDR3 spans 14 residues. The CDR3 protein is CASSFLQGLETQYF. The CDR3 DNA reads TGTGCCAGCAGTTTCTTACAGGGCCTGGAGACCCAGTACTTC.

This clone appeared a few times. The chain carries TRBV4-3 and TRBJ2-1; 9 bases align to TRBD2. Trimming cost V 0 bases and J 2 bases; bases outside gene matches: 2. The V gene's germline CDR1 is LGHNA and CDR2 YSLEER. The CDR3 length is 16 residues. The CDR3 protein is CASSQEAGGTYNEQFF. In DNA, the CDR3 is TGCGCCAGCAGCCAAGAGGCGGGGGGGACCTACAATGAGCAGTTCTTC.

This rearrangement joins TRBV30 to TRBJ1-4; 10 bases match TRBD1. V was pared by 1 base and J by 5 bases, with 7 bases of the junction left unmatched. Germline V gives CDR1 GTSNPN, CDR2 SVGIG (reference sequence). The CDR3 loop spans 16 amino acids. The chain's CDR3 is CAWSDHPGQGNEKLFF. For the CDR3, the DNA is TGTGCCTGGAGTGACCACCCGGGACAGGGGAATGAAAAACTGTTTTTT.

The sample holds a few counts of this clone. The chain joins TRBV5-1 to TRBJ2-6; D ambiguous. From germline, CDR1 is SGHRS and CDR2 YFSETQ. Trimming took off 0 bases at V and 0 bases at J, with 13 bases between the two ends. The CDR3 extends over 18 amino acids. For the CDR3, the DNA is TGCGCCAGCAGCTTGGGGTTTGGGCATTACTCTGGGGCCAACGTCCTGACTTTC. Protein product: CASSLGFGHYSGANVLTF. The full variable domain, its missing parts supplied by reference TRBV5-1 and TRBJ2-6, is KAGVTQTPRYLIKTRGQQVTLSCSPISGHRSVSWYQQTPGQGLQFLFEYFSETQRNKGNFPGRFSGRQFSNSRSEMNVSTLELGDSALYLCASSLGFGHYSGANVLTFGAGSRLTVL.

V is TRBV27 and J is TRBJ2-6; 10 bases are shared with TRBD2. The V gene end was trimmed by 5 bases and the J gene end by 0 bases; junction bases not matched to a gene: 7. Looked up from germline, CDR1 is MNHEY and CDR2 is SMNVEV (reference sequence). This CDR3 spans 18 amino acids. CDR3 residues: CASSQGGLAYSGANVLTF. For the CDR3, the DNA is TGTGCCAGCAGTCAGGGGGGACTAGCGTACTCTGGGGCCAACGTCCTGACTTTC.

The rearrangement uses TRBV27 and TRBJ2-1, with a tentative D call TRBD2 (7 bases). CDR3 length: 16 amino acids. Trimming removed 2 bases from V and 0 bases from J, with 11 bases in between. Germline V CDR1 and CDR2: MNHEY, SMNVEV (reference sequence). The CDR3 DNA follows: TGTGCCAGCAGTTTAGGGGGCGGGGGCTCCTACAATGAGCAGTTCTTC. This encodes CASSLGGGGSYNEQFF.

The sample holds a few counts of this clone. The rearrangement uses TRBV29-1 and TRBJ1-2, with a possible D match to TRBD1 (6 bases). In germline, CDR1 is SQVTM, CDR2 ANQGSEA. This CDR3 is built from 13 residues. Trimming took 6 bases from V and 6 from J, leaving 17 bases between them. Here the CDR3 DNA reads TGCAGCGTACGGTCCCGGGACATTGATGGCTACACCTTC. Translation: CSVRSRDIDGYTF.

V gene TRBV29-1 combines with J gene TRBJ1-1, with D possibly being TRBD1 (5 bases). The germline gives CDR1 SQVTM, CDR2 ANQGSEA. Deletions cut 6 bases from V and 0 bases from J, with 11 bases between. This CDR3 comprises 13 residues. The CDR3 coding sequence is TGCAGCGTCCTGACAGTAATGAACACTGAAGCTTTCTTT. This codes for CSVLTVMNTEAFF.

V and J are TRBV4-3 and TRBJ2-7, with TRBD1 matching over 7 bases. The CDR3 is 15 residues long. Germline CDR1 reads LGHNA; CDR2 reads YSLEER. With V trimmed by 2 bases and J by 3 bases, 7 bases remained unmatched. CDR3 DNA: TGCGCCAGCAGCCAACAGAGACAGGGAAGCTACGAGCAGTACTTC. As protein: CASSQQRQGSYEQYF.

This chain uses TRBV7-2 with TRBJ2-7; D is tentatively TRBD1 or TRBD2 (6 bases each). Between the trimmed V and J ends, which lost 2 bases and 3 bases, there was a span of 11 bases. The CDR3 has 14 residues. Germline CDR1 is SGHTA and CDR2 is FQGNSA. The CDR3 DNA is TGTGCCAGCAGCTTACGGGGGCTACTCTACGAGCAGTACTTC. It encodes CASSLRGLLYEQYF.

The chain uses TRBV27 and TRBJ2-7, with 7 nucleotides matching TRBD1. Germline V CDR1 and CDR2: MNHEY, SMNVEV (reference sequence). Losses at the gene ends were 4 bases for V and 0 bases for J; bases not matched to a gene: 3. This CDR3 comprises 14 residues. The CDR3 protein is CASSSRQGSYEQYF. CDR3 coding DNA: TGTGCCAGCAGTTCAAGACAGGGCTCCTACGAGCAGTACTTC.

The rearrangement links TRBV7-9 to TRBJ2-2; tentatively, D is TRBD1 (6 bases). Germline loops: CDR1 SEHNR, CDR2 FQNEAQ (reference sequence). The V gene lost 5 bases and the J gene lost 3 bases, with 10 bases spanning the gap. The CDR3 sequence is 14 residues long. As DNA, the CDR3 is TGTGCCAGCAGCCCAGGACAGTACACCGGGGAGCTGTTTTTT. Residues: CASSPGQYTGELFF.

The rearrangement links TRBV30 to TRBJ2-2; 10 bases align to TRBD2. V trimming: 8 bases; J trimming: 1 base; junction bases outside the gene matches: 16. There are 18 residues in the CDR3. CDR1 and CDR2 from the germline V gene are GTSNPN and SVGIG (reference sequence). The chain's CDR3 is CAMLGASGREENTGELFF. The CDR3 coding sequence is TGTGCCATGTTGGGGGCTAGCGGGAGAGAGGAGAACACCGGGGAGCTGTTTTTT. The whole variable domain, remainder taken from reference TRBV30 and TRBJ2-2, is SQTIHQWPATLVQPVGSPLSLECTVEGTSNPNLYWYRQAAGRGLQLLFYSVGIGQISSEVPQNLSASRPQDRQFILSSKKLLLSDSGFYLCAMLGASGREENTGELFFGEGSRLTVL.

As DNA, the CDR3 is TGTGCCAGCAGCTTAGGAGGGGACACTGAAGCTTTCTTT. This gives the protein CASSLGGDTEAFF. The V gene is TRBV7-3, the J gene TRBJ1-1, with a tentative D call TRBD1 (5 bases). The germline gives CDR1 SGHTA, CDR2 FQGTGA. This CDR3 has 13 amino acids. V gave up 2 bases and J gave up 3 bases, with 7 bases separating them.

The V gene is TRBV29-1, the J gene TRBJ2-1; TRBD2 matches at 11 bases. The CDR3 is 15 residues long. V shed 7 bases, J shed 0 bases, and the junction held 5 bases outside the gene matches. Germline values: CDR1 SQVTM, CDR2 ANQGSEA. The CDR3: CSATGLADSYNEQFF. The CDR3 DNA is TGCAGCGCTACGGGACTAGCGGACTCCTACAATGAGCAGTTCTTC.

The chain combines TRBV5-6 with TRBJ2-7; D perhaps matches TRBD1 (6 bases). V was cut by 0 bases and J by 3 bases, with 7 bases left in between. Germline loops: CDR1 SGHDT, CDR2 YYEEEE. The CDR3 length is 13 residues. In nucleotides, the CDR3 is TGTGCCAGCAGCTTGGGGGGGCTCTACGAGCAGTACTTC. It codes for CASSLGGLYEQYF.

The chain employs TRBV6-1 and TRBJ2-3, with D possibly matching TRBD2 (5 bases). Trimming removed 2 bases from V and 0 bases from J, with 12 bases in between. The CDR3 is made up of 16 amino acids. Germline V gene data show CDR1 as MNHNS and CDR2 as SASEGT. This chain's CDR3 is CASSEWRSPSTDTQYF. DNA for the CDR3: TGTGCCAGCAGTGAATGGAGGAGTCCTAGCACAGATACGCAGTATTTT.

The CDR3 DNA reads as TGTGCCAGCAGCCAAACAGGGGGCTCTGGAAACACCATATATTTT. Translated, it gives CASSQTGGSGNTIYF. The chain links TRBV9 to TRBJ1-3, with TRBD1 matching over 8 bases. CDR1 SGDLS and CDR2 YYNGEE come from the germline V gene. The ends lost 4 bases at V and 0 bases at J; junction bases unmatched: 3. The CDR3 extends over 15 amino acids.

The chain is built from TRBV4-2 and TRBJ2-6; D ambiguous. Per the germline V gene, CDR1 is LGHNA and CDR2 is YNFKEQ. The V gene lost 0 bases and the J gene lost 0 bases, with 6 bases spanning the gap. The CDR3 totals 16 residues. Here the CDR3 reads CASSQDLSSGANVLTF. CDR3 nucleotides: TGTGCCAGCAGCCAAGATTTGAGCTCTGGGGCCAACGTCCTGACTTTC.

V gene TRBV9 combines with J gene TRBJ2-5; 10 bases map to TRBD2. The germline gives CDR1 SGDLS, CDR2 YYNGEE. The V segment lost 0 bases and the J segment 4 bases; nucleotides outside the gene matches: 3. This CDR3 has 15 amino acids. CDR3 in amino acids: CASSVGIAGGETQYF. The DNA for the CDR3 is TGTGCCAGCAGCGTAGGGATAGCGGGAGGAGAGACCCAGTACTTC.